Listed below are T cell receptor beta chains from one sample, sequenced in a study of spatial heterogeneity in lung cancer. TCRdb passed the 5' RACE reads through MiXCR, listing each CDR3 protein once. The table lists roughly 48,000 distinct CDR3 sequences, about 5.8% of them singletons. The material was PBMCs, obtained at surgery. The receptors shown here come from a male donor with early-stage non-small cell lung cancer. The CDR3 runs from the conserved cysteine through the conserved F or W.

CSVEESRTPDTQYF	TRBJ2-3	TRBV29-1
CASSNNRGAVSGANVLTF	TRBJ2-6	TRBV7-6
CASSLRTGPEQFF	TRBJ2-1	TRBV28
CASSYSDSSYEQYF	TRBJ2-7	TRBV6-5
CASSLAGTAHQPQHF	TRBJ1-5	TRBV5-1
CATSEWARGELFF	TRBJ2-2	TRBV24-1
CASGLAAPGGETQYF	TRBJ2-5	TRBV12-5
CSAYSLAAPTYEQYF	TRBJ2-7	TRBV20-1
CASRSQGPGELFF	TRBJ2-2	TRBV7-9
CASSLGGTVSYEQYF	TRBJ2-7	TRBV5-1
CASSFASGRGSGELFF	TRBJ2-2	TRBV12-3/TRBV12-4
CASSFTGYSGANVLTF	TRBJ2-6	TRBV19
CASSFGQGWNIQYF	TRBJ2-4	TRBV7-9
CASSRTLAGSYNEQFF	TRBJ2-1	TRBV14
CASSFEGYEQYF	TRBJ2-7	TRBV5-1
CASSLPREAYPYTGELFF	TRBJ2-2	TRBV7-9
CASSESGTDDLEAFF	TRBJ1-1	TRBV6-1
CASSDRGAQETQYF	TRBJ2-5	TRBV25-1
CASSVAIQETQYF	TRBJ2-5	TRBV9
CSVDKTGTDYGYTF	TRBJ1-2	TRBV29-1
CASSSDRGYNEQFF	TRBJ2-1	TRBV7-9
CSAFPDSNQPQHF	TRBJ1-5	TRBV20-1
CATSYRAAETQYF	TRBJ2-5	TRBV15
CASSFAGTGYDGYTF	TRBJ1-2	TRBV11-2
CASSLGQNYGYTF	TRBJ1-2	TRBV28
CASSQDRLAGGSSYNEQFF	TRBJ2-1	TRBV4-3
CASSSGLAGVTQYF	TRBJ2-3	TRBV7-6
CAISERLARGDTQYF	TRBJ2-3	TRBV10-3
CASSLENYGYTF	TRBJ1-2	TRBV7-9
CASSVLGTRGRETQYF	TRBJ2-5	TRBV7-2
CASDPDRGLVTDTQYF	TRBJ2-3	TRBV6-6
CSVGFTGNTIYF	TRBJ1-3	TRBV29-1
CASRRTGSGAEQYF	TRBJ2-7	TRBV3-1
CASSPRDRSQETQYF	TRBJ2-5	TRBV5-4
CASSLGWTGQETQYF	TRBJ2-5	TRBV7-2
CSARLSGGTEAFF	TRBJ1-1	TRBV20-1
CSVDLGGELFF	TRBJ2-2	TRBV29-1
CASSSWALPDTQYF	TRBJ2-3	TRBV11-2
CASSPYSPGLAGETQYF	TRBJ2-5	TRBV18
CASSPGGEKETQYF	TRBJ2-5	TRBV5-1
CASSQLQGRGEQYF	TRBJ2-7	TRBV4-1
CASSQPSDTGELFF	TRBJ2-2	TRBV3-1
CASSYSSGISGANVLTF	TRBJ2-6	TRBV5-1
CASSLGASYGNEQFF	TRBJ2-1	TRBV7-9
CASRDGDRTNEKLFF	TRBJ1-4	TRBV6-6
CATSRRAGGPDTQYF	TRBJ2-3	TRBV15
CASSLSAGTGAYNEQFF	TRBJ2-1	TRBV5-1
CATSRDPGLAAGEQFF	TRBJ2-1	TRBV15
CSAREDGSGNTIYF	TRBJ1-3	TRBV20-1
CSVGPGAGETQYF	TRBJ2-5	TRBV29-1
CATASSGSINEQFF	TRBJ2-1	TRBV24-1
CSANGLPQINSYNEQFF	TRBJ2-1	TRBV29-1
CASSWTSGYEQYF	TRBJ2-7	TRBV5-1
CASSLESNTEAFF	TRBJ1-1	TRBV7-3
CASTLPSGTNTGELFF	TRBJ2-2	TRBV5-1
CSARNRAKRGGYTF	TRBJ1-2	TRBV20-1